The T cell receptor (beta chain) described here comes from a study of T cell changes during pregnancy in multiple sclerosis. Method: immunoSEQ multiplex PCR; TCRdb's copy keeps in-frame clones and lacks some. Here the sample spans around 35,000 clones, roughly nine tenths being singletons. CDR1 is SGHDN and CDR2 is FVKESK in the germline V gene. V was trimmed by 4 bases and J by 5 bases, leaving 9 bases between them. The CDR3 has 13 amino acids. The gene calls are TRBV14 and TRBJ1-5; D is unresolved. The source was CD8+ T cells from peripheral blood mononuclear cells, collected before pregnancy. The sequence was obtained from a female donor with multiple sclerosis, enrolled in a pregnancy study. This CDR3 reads CASSRAKHQPQHF. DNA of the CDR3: TGTGCCAGCAGCCGGGCAAAACATCAGCCCCAGCATTTT.